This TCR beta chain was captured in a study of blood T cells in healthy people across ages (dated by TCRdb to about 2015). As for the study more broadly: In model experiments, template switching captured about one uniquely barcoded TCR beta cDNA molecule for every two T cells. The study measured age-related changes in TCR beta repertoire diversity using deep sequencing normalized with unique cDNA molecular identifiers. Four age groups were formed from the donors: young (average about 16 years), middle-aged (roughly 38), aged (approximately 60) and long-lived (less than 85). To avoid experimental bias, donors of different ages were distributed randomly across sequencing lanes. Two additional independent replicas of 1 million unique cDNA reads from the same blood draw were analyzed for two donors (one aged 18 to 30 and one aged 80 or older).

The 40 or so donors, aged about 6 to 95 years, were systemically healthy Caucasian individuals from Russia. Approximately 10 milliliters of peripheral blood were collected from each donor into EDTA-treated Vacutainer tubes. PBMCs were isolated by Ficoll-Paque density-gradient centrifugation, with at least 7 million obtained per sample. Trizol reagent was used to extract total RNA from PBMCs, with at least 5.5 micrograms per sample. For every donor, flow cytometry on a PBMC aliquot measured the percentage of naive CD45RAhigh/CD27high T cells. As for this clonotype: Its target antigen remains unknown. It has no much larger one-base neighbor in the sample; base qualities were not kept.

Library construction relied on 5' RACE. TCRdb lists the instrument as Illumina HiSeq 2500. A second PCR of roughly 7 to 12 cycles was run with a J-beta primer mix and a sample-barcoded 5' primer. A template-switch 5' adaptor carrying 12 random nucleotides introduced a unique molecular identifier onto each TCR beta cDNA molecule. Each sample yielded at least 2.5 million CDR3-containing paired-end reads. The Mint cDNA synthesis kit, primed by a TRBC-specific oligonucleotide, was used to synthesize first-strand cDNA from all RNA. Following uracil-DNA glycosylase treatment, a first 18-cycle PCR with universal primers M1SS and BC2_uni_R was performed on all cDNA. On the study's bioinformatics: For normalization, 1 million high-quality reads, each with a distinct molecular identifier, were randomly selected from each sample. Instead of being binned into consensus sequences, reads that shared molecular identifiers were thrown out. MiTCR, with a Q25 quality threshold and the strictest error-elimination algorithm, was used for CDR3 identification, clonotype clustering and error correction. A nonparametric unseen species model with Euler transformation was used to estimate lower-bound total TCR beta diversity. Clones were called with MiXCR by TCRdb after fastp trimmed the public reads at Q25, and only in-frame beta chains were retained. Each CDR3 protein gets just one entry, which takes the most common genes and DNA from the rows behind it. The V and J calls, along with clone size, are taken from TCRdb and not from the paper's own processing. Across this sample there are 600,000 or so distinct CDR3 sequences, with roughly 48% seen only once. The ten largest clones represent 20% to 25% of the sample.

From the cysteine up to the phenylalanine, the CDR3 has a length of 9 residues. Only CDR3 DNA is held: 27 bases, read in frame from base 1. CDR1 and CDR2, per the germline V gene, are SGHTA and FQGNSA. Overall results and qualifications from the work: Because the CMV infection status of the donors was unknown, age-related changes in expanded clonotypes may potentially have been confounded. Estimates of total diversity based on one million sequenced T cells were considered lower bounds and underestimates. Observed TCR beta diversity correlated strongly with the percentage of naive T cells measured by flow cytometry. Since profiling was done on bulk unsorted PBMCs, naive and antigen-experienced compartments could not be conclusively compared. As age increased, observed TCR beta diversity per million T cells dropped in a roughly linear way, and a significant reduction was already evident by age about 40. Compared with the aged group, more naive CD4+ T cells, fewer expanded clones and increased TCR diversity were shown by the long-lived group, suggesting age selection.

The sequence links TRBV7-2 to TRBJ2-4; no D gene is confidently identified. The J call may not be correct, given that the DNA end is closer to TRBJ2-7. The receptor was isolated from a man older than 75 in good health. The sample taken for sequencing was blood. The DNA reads TGTGCCCCCGACTACGAGCAGTACTTC. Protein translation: CAPDYEQYF.